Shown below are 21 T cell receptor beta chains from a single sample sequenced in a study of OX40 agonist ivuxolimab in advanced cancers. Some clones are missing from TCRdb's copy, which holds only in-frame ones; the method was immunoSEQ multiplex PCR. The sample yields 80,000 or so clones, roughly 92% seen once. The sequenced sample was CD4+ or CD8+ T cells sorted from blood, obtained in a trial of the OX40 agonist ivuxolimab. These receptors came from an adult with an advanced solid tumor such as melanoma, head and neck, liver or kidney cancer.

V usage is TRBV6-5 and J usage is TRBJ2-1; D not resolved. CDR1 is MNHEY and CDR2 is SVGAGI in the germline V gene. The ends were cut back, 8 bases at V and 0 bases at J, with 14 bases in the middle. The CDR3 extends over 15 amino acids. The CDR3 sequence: CASCTQPSSYNEQFF. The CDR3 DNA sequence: TGTGCCAGCTGTACTCAACCGAGCTCCTACAATGAGCAGTTCTTC.

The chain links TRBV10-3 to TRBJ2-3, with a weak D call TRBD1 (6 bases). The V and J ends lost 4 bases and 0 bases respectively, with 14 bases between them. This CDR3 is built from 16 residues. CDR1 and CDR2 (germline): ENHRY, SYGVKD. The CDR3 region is CAISGLGGTSTDTQYF. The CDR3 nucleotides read TGTGCCATCAGTGGTCTAGGGGGAACTAGCACAGATACGCAGTATTTT.

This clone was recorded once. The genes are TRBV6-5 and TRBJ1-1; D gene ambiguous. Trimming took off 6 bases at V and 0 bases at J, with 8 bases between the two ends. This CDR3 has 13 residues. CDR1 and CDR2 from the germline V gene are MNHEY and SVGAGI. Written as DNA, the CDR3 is TGTGCCAGCAGGCCTCCATTGAACACTGAAGCTTTCTTT. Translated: CASRPPLNTEAFF.

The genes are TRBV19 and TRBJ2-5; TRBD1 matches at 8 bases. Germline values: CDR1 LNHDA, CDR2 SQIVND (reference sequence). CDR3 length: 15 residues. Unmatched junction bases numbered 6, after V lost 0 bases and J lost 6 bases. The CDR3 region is CASSIEAGGEKTQYF. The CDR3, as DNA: TGTGCCAGTAGTATAGAGGCAGGGGGCGAGAAGACCCAGTACTTC. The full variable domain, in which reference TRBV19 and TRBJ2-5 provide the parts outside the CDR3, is DGGITQSPKYLFRKEGQNVTLSCEQNLNHDAMYWYRQDPGQGLRLIYYSQIVNDFQKGDIAEGYSVSREKKESFPLTVTSAQKNPTAFYLCASSIEAGGEKTQYFGPGTRLLVL.

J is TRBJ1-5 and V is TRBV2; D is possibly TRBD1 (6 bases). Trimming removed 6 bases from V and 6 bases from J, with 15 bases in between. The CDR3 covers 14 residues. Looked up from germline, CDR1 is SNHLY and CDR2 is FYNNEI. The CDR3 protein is CASRADRTIQPQHF. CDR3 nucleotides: TGTGCCAGCAGAGCAGACAGGACCATTCAGCCCCAGCATTTT.

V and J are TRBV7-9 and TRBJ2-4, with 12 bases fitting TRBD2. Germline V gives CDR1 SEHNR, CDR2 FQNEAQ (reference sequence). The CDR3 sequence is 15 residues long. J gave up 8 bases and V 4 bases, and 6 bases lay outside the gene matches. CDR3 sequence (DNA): TGTGCCAGCAGCTGGACTAGCGGGAACTTAGACATTCAGTACTTC. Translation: CASSWTSGNLDIQYF.

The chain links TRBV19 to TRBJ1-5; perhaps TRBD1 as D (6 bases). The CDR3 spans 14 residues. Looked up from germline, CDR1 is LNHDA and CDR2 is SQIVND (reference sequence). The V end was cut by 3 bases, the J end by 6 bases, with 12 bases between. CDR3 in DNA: TGTGCCAGTAGTATTATAACACAGGGTCAGCCCCAGCATTTT. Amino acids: CASSIITQGQPQHF.

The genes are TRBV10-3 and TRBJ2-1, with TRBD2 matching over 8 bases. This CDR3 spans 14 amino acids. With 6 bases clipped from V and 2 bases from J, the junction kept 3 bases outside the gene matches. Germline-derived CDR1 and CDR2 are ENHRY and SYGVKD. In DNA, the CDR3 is TGTGCCATCAGGGACGGGGGGGCCTACAATGAGCAGTTCTTC. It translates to CAIRDGGAYNEQFF.

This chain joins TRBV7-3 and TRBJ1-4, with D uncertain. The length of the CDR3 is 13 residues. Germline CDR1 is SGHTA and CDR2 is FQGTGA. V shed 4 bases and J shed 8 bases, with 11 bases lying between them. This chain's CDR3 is CASSSPSGEKLFF. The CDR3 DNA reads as TGTGCCAGCAGCTCTCCCTCGGGGGAAAAACTGTTTTTT.

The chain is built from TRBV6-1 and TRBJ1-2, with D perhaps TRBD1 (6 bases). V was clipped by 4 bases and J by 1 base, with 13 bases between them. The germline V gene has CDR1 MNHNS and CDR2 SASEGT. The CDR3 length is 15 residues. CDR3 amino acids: CASSGVGGGNYGYTF. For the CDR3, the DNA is TGTGCCAGCAGTGGAGTAGGGGGAGGTAACTATGGCTACACCTTC.

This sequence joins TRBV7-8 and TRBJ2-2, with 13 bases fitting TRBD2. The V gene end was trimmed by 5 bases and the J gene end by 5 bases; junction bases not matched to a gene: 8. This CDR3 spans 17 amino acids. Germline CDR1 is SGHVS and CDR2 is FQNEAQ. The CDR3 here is CASSPRTSGGQTGELFF. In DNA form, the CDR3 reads TGTGCCAGCAGCCCCCGGACTAGCGGGGGTCAGACCGGGGAGCTGTTTTTT. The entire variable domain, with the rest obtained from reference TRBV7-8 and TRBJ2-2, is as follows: GAGVSQSPRYKVAKRGQDVALRCDPISGHVSLFWYQQALGQGPEFLTYFQNEAQLDKSGLPSDRFFAERPEGSVSTLKIQRTQQEDSAVYLCASSPRTSGGQTGELFFGEGSRLTVL.

The DNA of the CDR3 is TGTGCCAGCAGCGTACGGGCTAGCGGGAGTTCGAGGGAGACCCAGTACTTC. Translation: CASSVRASGSSRETQYF. The rearrangement uses TRBV9 and TRBJ2-5; 10 nucleotides align to TRBD2. Germline loops: CDR1 SGDLS, CDR2 YYNGEE. This CDR3 comprises 17 residues. Trimming removed 1 base from V and 5 bases from J; junction bases left unmatched: 11.

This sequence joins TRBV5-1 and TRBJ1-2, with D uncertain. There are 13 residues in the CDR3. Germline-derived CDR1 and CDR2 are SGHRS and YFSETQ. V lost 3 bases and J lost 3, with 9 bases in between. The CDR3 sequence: CASSSFQDYGYTF. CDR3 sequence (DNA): TGCGCCAGCAGCTCTTTCCAGGACTATGGCTACACCTTC.

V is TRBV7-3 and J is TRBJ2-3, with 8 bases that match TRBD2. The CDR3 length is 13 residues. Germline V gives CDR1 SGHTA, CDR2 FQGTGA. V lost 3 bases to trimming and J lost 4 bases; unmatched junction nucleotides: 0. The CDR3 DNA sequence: TGTGCCAGCAGCTTTAGCGGGGCAGATACGCAGTATTTT. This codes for CASSFSGADTQYF.

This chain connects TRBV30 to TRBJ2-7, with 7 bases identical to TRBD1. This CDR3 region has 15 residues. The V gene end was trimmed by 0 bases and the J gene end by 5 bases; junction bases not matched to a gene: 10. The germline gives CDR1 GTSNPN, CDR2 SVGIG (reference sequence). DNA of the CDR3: TGTGCCTGGAGTGTCATGGCAGGGGGTAGGGACGAGCAGTACTTC. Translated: CAWSVMAGGRDEQYF.

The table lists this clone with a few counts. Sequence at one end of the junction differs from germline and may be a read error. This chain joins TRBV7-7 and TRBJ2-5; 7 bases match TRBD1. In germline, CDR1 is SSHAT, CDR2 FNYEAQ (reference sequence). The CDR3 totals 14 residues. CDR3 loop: CASSPRTGLETQYF. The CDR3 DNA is TGTGCTAGCAGCCCCCGGACAGGTTTGGAGACCCAGTACTTC.

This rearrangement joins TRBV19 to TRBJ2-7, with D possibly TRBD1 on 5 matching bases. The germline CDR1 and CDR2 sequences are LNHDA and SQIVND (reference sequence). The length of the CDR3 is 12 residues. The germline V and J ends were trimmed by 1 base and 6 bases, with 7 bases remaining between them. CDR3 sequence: CASSIGGAEQYF. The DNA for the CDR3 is TGTGCCAGTAGTATAGGTGGGGCCGAGCAGTACTTC.

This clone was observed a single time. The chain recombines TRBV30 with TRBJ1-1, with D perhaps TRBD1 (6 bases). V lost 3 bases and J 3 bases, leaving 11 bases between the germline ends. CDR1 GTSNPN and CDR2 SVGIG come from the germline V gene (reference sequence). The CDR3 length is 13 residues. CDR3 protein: CAWSRQDDTEAFF. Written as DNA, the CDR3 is TGTGCCTGGAGCAGACAGGACGACACTGAAGCTTTCTTT.

CDR3 residues: CASPLKGSTDTQYF. In nucleotides, the CDR3 is TGTGCCAGCCCACTAAAAGGGAGCACAGATACGCAGTATTTT. The chain combines TRBV6-5 with TRBJ2-3; D uncertain. V lost 8 bases and J 0 bases, leaving 12 bases between the germline ends. This CDR3 spans 14 amino acids. The germline V gene encodes CDR1 MNHEY and CDR2 SVGAGI.

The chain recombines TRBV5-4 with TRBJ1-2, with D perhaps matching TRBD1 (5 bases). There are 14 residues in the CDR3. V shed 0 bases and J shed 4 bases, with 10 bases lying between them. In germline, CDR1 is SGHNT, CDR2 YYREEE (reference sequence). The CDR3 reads CASSLEQALYGYTF. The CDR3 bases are TGTGCCAGCAGCTTGGAACAGGCCCTCTATGGCTACACCTTC.

The CDR3 is CASSFGTSQETQYF. Written as DNA, the CDR3 is TGTGCCAGCAGCTTTGGGACAAGCCAAGAGACCCAGTACTTC. The chain uses TRBV7-9 and TRBJ2-5, with D possibly matching TRBD1 (6 bases). Germline CDR1 and CDR2: SEHNR and FQNEAQ (reference sequence). V lost 3 bases and J 1 base, leaving 9 bases between the germline ends. This CDR3 comprises 14 residues.